The source of this T cell receptor (beta chain) is a study of T cell responses to AZD1222 COVID-19 vaccine. Broader study findings: In a largely white British group with more females than males, clonal diversity was possibly underestimated. Only a handful of AZD1222 recipients tested seropositive at baseline. The peak T cell response came first, and repertoires were sampled only after it. Reportedly, nearly half the spike-specific TCRs target unmutated variant regions.

Comments on this clone: Its matching antigen is unknown.

TCRdb's table, derived via immunoSEQ multiplex PCR, lists solely in-frame clones and lacks some. The sample carries under 150,000 clones, 88% recorded once. Sequenced here: peripheral blood, sampled 28 days after the second AZD1222 dose. The receptor was derived from an adult who received the AZD1222 COVID-19 vaccine.

Written as DNA, the CDR3 is TGCGCCAGCAGCCAAGGAACCCTTGGAAACACCATATATTTT. Translated: CASSQGTLGNTIYF. The chain employs TRBV4-1 and TRBJ1-3, with D unclear. There are 14 residues in the CDR3. V lost 1 base and J 3 bases, leaving 7 bases between the germline ends. CDR1 is MGHRA, CDR2 YSYEKL, per germline.